This TCR beta chain stems from a study of blood T cells in healthy people across ages. Study-level points and caveats: Lack of knowledge of donor CMV status possibly confounded expanded clonotype changes.

With 1 base removed from V and 0 bases from J, the gap between germline ends came to 10 bases. In germline, CDR1 is DFQATT, CDR2 SNEGSKA (reference sequence). This CDR3 spans 15 amino acids. Every sample gave at least 5 micrograms of total RNA when it was extracted. On this clonotype: Its target is unknown.

PCR was performed a second time for about 7 to 11 cycles using a sample-barcoded 5' primer and a J-beta primer mix. Every molecule of cDNA carried a tag from a template-switch adaptor with 12 random nucleotides. TCRdb ran MiXCR on the 5' RACE reads and lists one entry per CDR3 protein. The data show hundreds of thousands of distinct CDR3 sequences, about 62% seen once. The sequence derives from a man aged 25-40 years in good health. The chain combines TRBV20-1 with TRBJ1-5; D call uncertain. Sequencing used blood. The CDR3 loop reads CSARAGVISNQPQHF. The DNA for the CDR3 is TGCAGTGCTAGAGCGGGTGTTATTAGCAATCAGCCCCAGCATTTT.